A selection of T cell receptor beta chains follows, all from one sample in a study of blood T cell repertoires in COVID-19. Assay used: immunoSEQ multiplex PCR; TCRdb lists only in-frame clones, some missing. The sample has approximately 500,000 clones; approximately 91% are singletons. Sequencing was performed on peripheral blood. These receptors all stem from a woman aged 45-59 years with COVID-19, enrolled during active disease. The CDR3 runs from the conserved cysteine through the conserved F or W. Each record gives: clone size, V gene, J gene, D gene, CDR3 protein, CDR3 DNA. The D gene is left open where the match is weak. Clone size appears in some rows only: once, few, many, or a class for an expanded clone.

>.|TRBV2|TRBJ2-2|.
CASGWTSGELFF
TGTGCCAGTGGTTGGACTTCCGGGGAGCTGTTTTTT
>.|TRBV6-5|TRBJ2-7|.
CASSFYRGLYEQYF
TGTGCCAGCAGTTTTTACAGGGGACTCTACGAGCAGTACTTC
>.|TRBV24-1|TRBJ2-7|TRBD1
CATSDPDRGNEQYF
TGTGCCACCAGTGACCCGGACAGGGGGAACGAGCAGTACTTC
>.|TRBV11-3|TRBJ2-7|.
CASSLGTAYEQYF
TGTGCCAGCAGCTTAGGAACAGCCTACGAGCAGTACTTC
>once|TRBV6-5|TRBJ2-2|.
CAIPSANTGELFF
TGTGCCATCCCTTCCGCGAACACCGGGGAGCTGTTTTTT
>.|TRBV5-4|TRBJ1-6|TRBD1
CASRSSGQGNNSPLHF
TGTGCCAGCAGGTCAAGTGGACAGGGAAATAATTCACCCCTCCACTTT
>once|TRBV5-1|TRBJ2-1|.
CASSLGLGVRNEQFF
TGCGCCAGCAGCTTGGGACTCGGAGTTCGGAATGAGCAGTTCTTC
>.|TRBV11-2|TRBJ1-1|.
CASSSRTDISEAFF
TGTGCCAGCAGCTCCCGGACTGATATATCTGAAGCTTTCTTT
>few|TRBV12-5|TRBJ2-4|.
CDRAVAGAKNIQYF
TGTGACCGAGCCGTTGCGGGGGCCAAAAACATTCAGTACTTC
>.|TRBV2|TRBJ2-1|TRBD1
CASRGTGVRNEQFF
TGTGCCAGCAGGGGGACAGGGGTTAGGAATGAGCAGTTCTTC
>.|TRBV5-1|TRBJ2-5|TRBD1
CASSLESTGEETQYF
TGCGCCAGCAGCTTGGAGTCCACAGGGGAAGAGACCCAGTACTTC
>.|TRBV3-1/TRBV3-2|TRBJ2-3|.
CASSHLDSALNKYF
TGTGCCAGCAGCCATTTAGACTCTGCCTTAAATAAGTATTTT
>.|TRBV7-9|TRBJ2-3|TRBD2
CASSTGTRRDTQYF
TGTGCCAGCAGCACCGGGACTAGAAGGGATACGCAGTATTTT
>.|TRBV28|TRBJ1-1|TRBD1
CASSSSLMGQRNTEAFF
TGTGCCAGCAGTTCGTCTCTCATGGGACAGCGGAACACTGAAGCTTTCTTT
>.|TRBV10-1|TRBJ2-4|TRBD1
CASSEGSNGTGKYF
TGCGCCAGCAGTGAGGGAAGTAACGGGACAGGTAAGTACTTC
>.|TRBV7-9|TRBJ2-7|.
CASSPDRHSYEQYF
TGTGCCAGCAGCCCCGACAGACACTCCTACGAGCAGTACTTC
>.|TRBV11-2|TRBJ2-5|TRBD2
CASSYSGGAGETQYF
TGTGCCAGCAGCTACAGCGGGGGGGCCGGAGAGACCCAGTACTTC
>.|TRBV5-4|TRBJ2-5|TRBD2
CASSRTSGGEETQYF
TGTGCCAGCAGCCGAACTAGCGGGGGGGAAGAGACCCAGTACTTC
>once|TRBV19|TRBJ2-3|.
CASSILVQGGTDTQYF
TGTGCCAGTAGTATTCTAGTACAGGGAGGCACAGATACGCAGTATTTT
>.|TRBV11-3|TRBJ2-1|TRBD2
CASSLGTSGVYNEQFF
TGTGCCAGCAGCTTAGGGACTAGCGGGGTATACAATGAGCAGTTCTTC
>.|TRBV2|TRBJ1-5|TRBD1
CASDGPGTGHNQPQHF
TGTGCCAGCGACGGGCCCGGGACAGGCCACAATCAGCCCCAGCATTTT
>.|TRBV5-1|TRBJ2-2|.
CASSLGLADTGELFF
TGCGCCAGCAGCTTGGGCCTTGCAGACACCGGGGAGCTGTTTTTT
>.|TRBV2|TRBJ1-2|TRBD1
CASVGQGLSGYGYTF
TGTGCCAGCGTGGGACAGGGGTTAAGTGGCTATGGCTACACCTTC
>.|TRBV10-3|TRBJ2-3|TRBD2
CAANKGLAEDTQYF
TGTGCCGCGAATAAAGGACTAGCGGAGGATACGCAGTATTTT
>.|TRBV24-1|TRBJ2-7|TRBD2
CATRVGGDEQYF
TGTGCCACCAGGGTGGGGGGGGACGAGCAGTACTTC
>.|TRBV30|TRBJ1-1|.
CAWSIQGGTEAFF
TGTGCCTGGAGTATACAGGGAGGGACTGAAGCTTTCTTT
>.|TRBV3-1/TRBV3-2|TRBJ1-6|.
CASSQLGSSPLHF
TGTGCCAGCAGCCAACTAGGGAGTTCACCCCTCCACTTT
>.|TRBV6-5|TRBJ1-4|.
CASPPGARTNEKLFF
TGTGCCAGCCCCCCAGGGGCGAGGACTAATGAAAAACTGTTTTTT
>.|TRBV5-4|TRBJ2-7|TRBD2
CASSLGVKRGSEQYF
TGTGCCAGCAGCTTGGGTGTTAAGCGGGGGAGCGAGCAGTACTTC
>.|TRBV7-8|TRBJ1-5|.
CASSLGEGYNQPQHF
TGTGCCAGCAGCTTAGGGGAGGGTTACAATCAGCCCCAGCATTTT
>.|TRBV6-5|TRBJ1-6|TRBD1
CAAHRSGQGPSPLHF
TGTGCCGCGCACAGATCCGGACAGGGACCCTCACCCCTCCACTTT
>.|TRBV9|TRBJ2-2|.
CASSPDDTGELFF
TGTGCCAGCAGCCCAGATGACACCGGGGAGCTGTTTTTT
>.|TRBV11-2|TRBJ1-2|.
CASSSLYGYTF
TGTGCCAGCAGCTCCCTTTATGGCTACACCTTC
>.|TRBV6-1|TRBJ1-4|.
CASSTPSTNEKLFF
TGTGCCAGCAGCACACCCTCAACTAATGAAAAACTGTTTTTT
>.|TRBV10-3|TRBJ2-3|.
CAISEGAVSTDTQYF
TGTGCCATCAGTGAGGGAGCGGTCAGCACAGATACGCAGTATTTT
>.|TRBV11-3|TRBJ1-5|.
CASSSRKQTPRCSNQPQHF
TGTGCCAGCAGCTCCCGAAAACAGACACCCCGCTGTAGCAATCAGCCCCAGCATTTT